Presented here are 18 T cell receptor beta chains from one specimen sequenced in a study of shared clonotypes between healthy human individuals (dated by TCRdb to the early 2020s). The protocol used for the library was the immunoSEQ multiplex PCR assay. The source is immuneACCESS, and TCRdb retained only in-frame sequences with V and J called. Part of the clones is not carried over; for the studies checked, unresolved V genes explain less than half of this, and the remainder is unexplained. In this sample the table shows 2 million to 2.5 million clones, roughly 95% of which occur a single time. The ten largest clones capture approximately 0.13% of the sample. The specimen was naive CD4+ T cells sorted from blood. Sample cell subset or site, as interpreted from the label and publication: CD45RA+ positively selected. The receptor set was obtained from a man younger than 35 in good health.

The V call is TRBV6-5, the J call TRBJ2-1; 8 bases line up with TRBD1. The trim removed 6 bases at V and 7 bases at J, leaving 8 bases unmatched. Germline V lookup: CDR1 MNHEY, CDR2 SVGAGI. The CDR3 has 14 residues. The CDR3 spells CASSRGQGLNEQFF. CDR3 nucleotide sequence: TGTGCCAGCAGCCGTGGACAGGGTCTGAATGAGCAGTTCTTC.

The V call is TRBV7-2, the J call TRBJ1-5; 8 bases match TRBD1. V shed 3 bases, J shed 5 bases, and the junction held 3 bases outside the gene matches. Germline CDR1 and CDR2: SGHTA and FQGNSA. This CDR3 spans 14 amino acids. CDR3 in DNA: TGTGCCAGCAGCTTGGACAGGGAGGATCAGCCCCAGCATTTT. This translates into CASSLDREDQPQHF.

This clone has a single count. V is TRBV11-3 and J is TRBJ2-7, with TRBD2 matching over 8 bases. From germline, CDR1 is SGHNT and CDR2 YENEEA. The CDR3 has 15 amino acids. V shed 4 bases, J shed 7 bases, and the junction held 12 bases outside the gene matches. CDR3 loop: CASSSGLALLEEQYF. The DNA of the CDR3 is TGTGCCAGCAGCTCCGGACTAGCCTTGCTAGAGGAGCAGTACTTC.

The chain links TRBV9 to TRBJ2-2; 8 nucleotides align to TRBD1. The CDR3 sequence is 15 residues long. CDR1 and CDR2 from the germline V gene are SGDLS and YYNGEE. Trimming at V came to 4 bases and at J to 4 bases, leaving 6 bases not matched to a gene. The CDR3 is CASSPRGQITGELFF. The CDR3 region has the DNA TGTGCCAGCAGCCCCAGGGGGCAGATCACCGGGGAGCTGTTTTTT.

This clone was counted only a few times. The gene calls are TRBV27 and TRBJ1-2, with 11 nucleotides matching TRBD1. CDR1 is MNHEY, CDR2 SMNVEV, per germline (reference sequence). This CDR3 contains 13 residues. CDR3 in DNA: TGTGGGACAGGGGGCGCAGGAGGCTATGGCTACACCTTC. Protein product: CGTGGAGGYGYTF.

This sequence joins TRBV9 and TRBJ2-6, with a weak D call TRBD1 (6 bases). Germline V gene sequence: CDR1 SGDLS, CDR2 YYNGEE. The CDR3 covers 19 residues. V was shortened by 4 bases and J by 2 bases, with 22 bases between the two germline ends. CDR3 amino acids: CASSPLLGAGRTGANVLTF. The CDR3 DNA sequence: TGTGCCAGCAGCCCACTCCTGGGGGCAGGGAGAACTGGGGCCAACGTCCTGACTTTC.

The chain couples TRBV19 to TRBJ1-5; D is unclear. The germline V gene encodes CDR1 LNHDA and CDR2 SQIVND (reference sequence). CDR3 length equals 13 residues. The germline V and J ends were trimmed by 3 bases and 6 bases, with 9 bases remaining between them. The CDR3 protein is CASSIVTAQPQHF. The CDR3 DNA follows: TGTGCCAGTAGTATCGTAACCGCTCAGCCCCAGCATTTT.

The chain employs TRBV11-2 and TRBJ2-7, with D possibly matching TRBD2 (5 bases). Germline V gives CDR1 SGHAT, CDR2 FQNNGV. Deletions cut 3 bases from V and 6 bases from J, with 12 bases between. CDR3 length: 13 amino acids. DNA of the CDR3: TGTGCCAGCAGCTTCCCCGGGGTGGGCGAGCAGTACTTC. It translates to CASSFPGVGEQYF.

The V gene is TRBV9, the J gene TRBJ2-2; no firm D call. The CDR3 length is 14 residues. The V gene lost 0 bases and the J gene lost 6 bases, with 9 bases spanning the gap. CDR1 SGDLS and CDR2 YYNGEE come from the germline V gene. The CDR3: CASSVAVSSGELFF. The CDR3 DNA is TGTGCCAGCAGCGTAGCCGTTAGCTCCGGGGAGCTGTTTTTT. The full variable domain, its missing parts supplied by reference TRBV9 and TRBJ2-2, is DSGVTQTPKHLITATGQRVTLRCSPRSGDLSVYWYQQSLDQGLQFLIQYYNGEERAKGNILERFSAQQFPDLHSELNLSSLELGDSALYFCASSVAVSSGELFFGEGSRLTVL.

This chain joins TRBV10-1 and TRBJ1-4; TRBD1 is a possible D gene (6 bases). Germline CDR1 is WNHNN and CDR2 is SYGVQD (reference sequence). V was trimmed by 4 bases and J by 10 bases, leaving 13 bases between them. CDR3 length: 13 residues. CDR3 loop: CASSGTGGGKLFF. CDR3 in DNA: TGCGCCAGCAGTGGAACAGGAGGGGGAAAACTGTTTTTT.

The V gene is TRBV9, the J gene TRBJ1-4; 11 bases agree with TRBD1. V was clipped by 4 bases and J by 0 bases; unmatched bases: 5. Per the germline V gene, CDR1 is SGDLS and CDR2 is YYNGEE. The length of the CDR3 is 17 residues. The CDR3 coding sequence is TGTGCCAGCAGCCCACGGACAGGGGGCACAACTAATGAAAAACTGTTTTTT. Translated, it gives CASSPRTGGTTNEKLFF.

With regard to this clone: In the same sample, other DNA sequences code for this CDR3. The V call is TRBV6-6, the J call TRBJ2-3; 7 nucleotides match TRBD2. The CDR3 is made up of 14 amino acids. Germline V gene data show CDR1 as MNHNY and CDR2 as SVGAGI (reference sequence). V shed 6 bases and J 0 bases; nucleotides not matched to a gene: 3. The CDR3 is CASSRLASTDTQYF. In DNA form, the CDR3 reads TGTGCCAGCAGCAGACTAGCTAGCACAGATACGCAGTATTTT.

The rearrangement links TRBV29-1 to TRBJ1-3; D is ambiguous. The germline V gene encodes CDR1 SQVTM and CDR2 ANQGSEA. Trimming took 7 bases from V and 0 from J, leaving 13 bases between them. This CDR3 is 14 amino acids long. The CDR3 protein is CSASGDLSGNTIYF. In nucleotides, the CDR3 is TGCAGCGCCTCGGGTGACCTCTCTGGAAACACCATATATTTT.

J is TRBJ2-1 and V is TRBV5-1; 12 bases are shared with TRBD2. This CDR3 spans 16 amino acids. Losses at the gene ends were 1 base for V and 8 bases for J; bases not matched to a gene: 7. The germline gives CDR1 SGHRS, CDR2 YFSETQ. CDR3 residues: CASSLWASGRGDEQFF. The DNA for the CDR3 is TGCGCCAGCAGCTTGTGGGCTAGCGGGAGGGGAGATGAGCAGTTCTTC.

The genes are TRBV11-2 and TRBJ2-2; the match to TRBD1 covers 7 bases. The J segment lost 5 bases and the V segment lost 5 bases, leaving 5 bases of the junction unmatched. The CDR3 is 14 residues long. Germline CDR1 SGHAT, CDR2 FQNNGV. The CDR3 loop reads CASSLQGWTGELFF. In nucleotides, the CDR3 is TGTGCCAGCAGCCTACAGGGGTGGACCGGGGAGCTGTTTTTT.

The chain links TRBV6-1 to TRBJ1-4; 8 nucleotides match TRBD1. CDR1 and CDR2 (germline): MNHNS, SASEGT. With V trimmed by 0 bases and J by 0 bases, 6 bases remained unmatched. The CDR3 length is 18 residues. The CDR3 sequence is CASSEALGQGATNEKLFF. CDR3 coding DNA: TGTGCCAGCAGTGAAGCGCTTGGACAGGGAGCAACTAATGAAAAACTGTTTTTT.

To note about this clone: The identical CDR3 is also encoded by other nucleotide sequences in the sample. V and J are TRBV2 and TRBJ2-6, with TRBD1 as a possible D gene (6 bases). The germline gives CDR1 SNHLY, CDR2 FYNNEI. V was shortened by 5 bases and J by 0 bases, with 8 bases between the two germline ends. This CDR3 spans 15 amino acids. As DNA, the CDR3 is TGTGCCAGCAGTCCACAGGGCTCTGGGGCCAACGTCCTGACTTTC. It is translated as CASSPQGSGANVLTF.

The V and J genes are TRBV11-2 and TRBJ2-1; perhaps TRBD2 as D (5 bases). Per the germline V gene, CDR1 is SGHAT and CDR2 is FQNNGV. Between the trimmed V and J ends, which lost 6 bases and 6 bases, there was a span of 12 bases. This CDR3 has 13 amino acids. The chain's CDR3 is CASSPGLVNEQFF. The DNA for the CDR3 is TGTGCCAGCAGTCCGGGATTAGTCAATGAGCAGTTCTTC.